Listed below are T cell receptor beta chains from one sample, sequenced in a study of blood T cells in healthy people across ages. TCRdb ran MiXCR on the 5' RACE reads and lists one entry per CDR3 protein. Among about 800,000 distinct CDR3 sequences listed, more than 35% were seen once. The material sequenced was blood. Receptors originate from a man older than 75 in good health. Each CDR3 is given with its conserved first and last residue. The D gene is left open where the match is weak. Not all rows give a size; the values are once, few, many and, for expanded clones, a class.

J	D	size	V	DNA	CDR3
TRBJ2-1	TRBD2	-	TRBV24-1	TGTGCCGCCAGTGATCCGGCGGGAGAGTATGAGCAGTTCTTC	CAASDPAGEYEQFF
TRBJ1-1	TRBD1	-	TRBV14	TGTGCCAGCAGCCAAGGACAGGGTTATGGTACTGAAGCTTTCTTT	CASSQGQGYGTEAFF
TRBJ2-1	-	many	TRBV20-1	TGCAGTGCTCCCAGACAGGATGAGCAGTTCTTC	CSAPRQDEQFF
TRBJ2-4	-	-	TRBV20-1	TGCAGTGCTAGAGACAACATTCAGTACTTC	CSARDNIQYF
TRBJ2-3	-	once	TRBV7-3	TGTGCCAGCAGCTTAAACGCTTATACGCAGTATTTT	CASSLNAYTQYF
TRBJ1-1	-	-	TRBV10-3	TGTGCCATCAGTGAGTCTGGGCAAGAAGCTTTCTTT	CAISESGQEAFF
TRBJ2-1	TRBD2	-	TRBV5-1	TGCGCCAGCAGCCGGAGAGCGGGAGGGCGCTACAATGAGCAGTTCTTC	CASSRRAGGRYNEQFF
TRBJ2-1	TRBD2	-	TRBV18	TGTGCCAGCCTAGGCGGTATGCTAGCGGACTCCTACAATGAGCAGTTCTTC	CASLGGMLADSYNEQFF
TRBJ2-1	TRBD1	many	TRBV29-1	TGCAGCGGGGCAGGGGGTTTTTCTCAGGGTGAGCAGTTCTTC	CSGAGGFSQGEQFF
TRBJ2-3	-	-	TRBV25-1	TGTGCCAGCAGTGAATCGAGGAGGCCGGATACGCAGTATTTT	CASSESRRPDTQYF
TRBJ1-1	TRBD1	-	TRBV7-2	TGTGCCAGCAGCGCCGCCGGGACAGGGAACACTGAAGCTTTCTTT	CASSAAGTGNTEAFF
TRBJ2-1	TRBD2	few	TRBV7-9	TGTGCCAGCAGCTTAGTCGGGGGGGGCAATGAGCAGTTCTTC	CASSLVGGGNEQFF
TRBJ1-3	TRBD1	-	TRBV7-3	TGTGCCAGCAGCCCACAGGGGGTTAACTCTGGAAACACTATATATTTT	CASSPQGVNSGNTIYF
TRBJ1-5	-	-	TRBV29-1	TGCAGCGTTGCATCCGAGGCCCTCAATCAGCCCCAGCATTTT	CSVASEALNQPQHF
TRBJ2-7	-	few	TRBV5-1	TGCGCCAGCAGCTTGCAGGATCCCTACGAGCAGTACTTC	CASSLQDPYEQYF
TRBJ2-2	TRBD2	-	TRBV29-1	TGCAGCGGAGAATTGCGGGAGGGAGACACCGGGGAGCTGTTTTTT	CSGELREGDTGELFF
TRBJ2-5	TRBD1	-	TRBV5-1	TGCGCCAGCAGCTCGACAGGGCACCAAGAGACCCAGTACTTC	CASSSTGHQETQYF
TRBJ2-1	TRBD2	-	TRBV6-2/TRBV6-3	TGTGCCAGCAGGACCCTAGCGGGAAGATACAATGAGCAGTTCTTC	CASRTLAGRYNEQFF
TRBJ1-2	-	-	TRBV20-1	TGCAGTGCTAGATACAGGGTGGGGAACTATGGCTACACCTTC	CSARYRVGNYGYTF
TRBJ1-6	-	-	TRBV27	TGTGCCAGCAGTTTTGGGTTCGGCTCCTATAATTCACCCCTCCACTTT	CASSFGFGSYNSPLHF
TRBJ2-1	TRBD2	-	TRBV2	TGTGCCAGCAAGGCGGGAGTCGTCTACAATGAGCAGTTCTTC	CASKAGVVYNEQFF
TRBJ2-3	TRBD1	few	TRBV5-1	TGCGCCAGCAGCTTGGTTGGACAGGTTGGTGCAGATACGCAGTATTTT	CASSLVGQVGADTQYF
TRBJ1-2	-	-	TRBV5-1	TGCGCCAGCAGCTTGGAAGGGGCCAGTGGCTACACCTTC	CASSLEGASGYTF
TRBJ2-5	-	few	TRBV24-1	TGTGCCACCAGTGATCCCGCTAGCCCCACGGGGACCCAGTACTTC	CATSDPASPTGTQYF
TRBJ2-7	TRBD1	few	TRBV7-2	TGTGCCAGCAGCTGGACAGGGGGGCTCTACAATGAGCAGTACTTC	CASSWTGGLYNEQYF
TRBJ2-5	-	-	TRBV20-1	TGCAGTGCTGCTCCTATAAGGGGGTACCAAGAGACCCAGTACTTC	CSAAPIRGYQETQYF
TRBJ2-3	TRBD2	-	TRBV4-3	TGCGCCAGCAGCCAAGGCAGGACTAGCGGGAGGCCAGATACGCAGTATTTT	CASSQGRTSGRPDTQYF
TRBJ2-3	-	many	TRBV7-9	TGTGCCAGCAGCTCCAGTGCCGCGGGAGATACGCAGTATTTT	CASSSSAAGDTQYF
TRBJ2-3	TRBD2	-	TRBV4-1	TGCGCCAGCAGCCAAGAGACTAGCAGGAGGGATACGCAGTATTTT	CASSQETSRRDTQYF